This is a list of T cell receptor beta chains from one sample in a study of T cells in pancreatic ductal adenocarcinoma. Assay: immunoSEQ multiplex PCR; the TCRdb copy retains only in-frame clones and omits some. The sample contains 85,000 to 120,000 clones, roughly 96% of which appear only once. Sequenced input: PBMCs. The receptors shown here come from a human donor with pancreatic ductal adenocarcinoma. CDR3s include the opening cysteine and the closing phenylalanine or tryptophan. D genes are given only for firm matches. A row's size may be missing; if present it is once, few, many or a size class.

>.|TRBJ2-4|TRBV7-9|.
CASSFSGIIENIQYF
TGTGCCAGCAGCTTCAGCGGCATAATTGAAAACATTCAGTACTTC
>.|TRBJ2-3|TRBV28|.
CASSLTPPRTDTQYF
TGTGCCAGCAGTTTAACCCCTCCACGGACAGATACGCAGTATTTT
>.|TRBJ2-7|TRBV5-1|.
CASSLGADRFSYEQYF
TGCGCCAGCAGCTTGGGGGCCGACAGATTCTCCTACGAGCAGTACTTC
>TRBD1|TRBJ1-5|TRBV27|.
CASRGTGGQPQHF
TGTGCCAGCAGGGGGACAGGGGGTCAGCCCCAGCATTTT
>TRBD2|TRBJ2-1|TRBV6-1|.
CATRGLAGISEQFF
TGTGCCACTAGGGGACTAGCGGGAATCAGTGAGCAGTTCTTC
>.|TRBJ1-1|TRBV28|few
CASSLHQTVNTEAFF
TGTGCCAGCAGTCTCCACCAGACAGTGAACACTGAAGCTTTCTTT
>TRBD1|TRBJ2-7|TRBV10-3|.
CAINPGQGNEQYF
TGTGCCATCAATCCTGGACAGGGTAACGAGCAGTACTTC
>.|TRBJ2-1|TRBV7-2|.
CASSLAGDFYEQFF
TGTGCCAGCAGCTTAGCGGGAGACTTTTATGAGCAGTTCTTC
>.|TRBJ2-7|TRBV7-2|.
CASSLGLVGEQYF
TGTGCCAGCAGCTTAGGTCTAGTAGGCGAGCAGTACTTC
>TRBD2|TRBJ2-1|TRBV7-9|.
CASSLIQRENEQFF
TGTGCCAGCAGCTTGATTCAGCGGGAGAATGAGCAGTTCTTC
>.|TRBJ2-3|TRBV6-1|once
CASTSAYRNTDTQYF
TGTGCCAGCACTTCAGCCTACAGGAACACAGATACGCAGTATTTT
>TRBD1|TRBJ2-7|TRBV28|once
CASTETGFPGYEQYF
TGTGCCAGCACCGAGACAGGGTTTCCAGGTTACGAGCAGTACTTC
>TRBD2|TRBJ2-7|TRBV4-1|.
CASSPSGTNYEQYF
TGCGCCAGCAGCCCCAGCGGGACGAACTACGAGCAGTACTTC
>.|TRBJ1-1|TRBV5-1|.
CASIPGNTEAFF
TGCGCCAGCATCCCGGGAAACACTGAAGCTTTCTTT
>TRBD1|TRBJ1-2|TRBV19|.
CASSIQDRANYGYTF
TGTGCCAGTAGTATCCAGGACAGGGCTAACTATGGCTACACCTTC
>TRBD1|TRBJ1-5|TRBV5-1|.
CASSLGGQVGQPQHF
TGCGCCAGCAGCTTGGGGGGACAGGTGGGTCAGCCCCAGCATTTT
>TRBD1|TRBJ2-7|TRBV4-3|.
CASSQGSGTGTYEQYF
TGCGCCAGCAGCCAAGGCTCGGGGACAGGGACCTACGAGCAGTACTTC
>.|TRBJ2-2|TRBV25-1|.
CASSDGEVYTGELFF
TGTGCCAGCAGTGATGGGGAGGTGTACACCGGGGAGCTGTTTTTT
>.|TRBJ2-7|TRBV5-6|.
CASSLEPGHNYEQYF
TGTGCCAGCAGCTTGGAGCCGGGACACAACTACGAGCAGTACTTC
>TRBD2|TRBJ2-3|TRBV19|.
CASRLWQGGTDTQYF
TGTGCCAGTAGGCTATGGCAGGGAGGGACAGATACGCAGTATTTT
>TRBD1|TRBJ2-6|TRBV7-3|.
CASSSGQGSSGANVLTF
TGTGCCAGCAGCTCCGGACAGGGGAGTTCTGGGGCCAACGTCCTGACTTTC
>.|TRBJ1-2|TRBV11-2|once
CASSLEAVGYGYTF
TGTGCCAGCAGCTTAGAAGCCGTTGGCTATGGCTACACCTTC
>TRBD2|TRBJ2-2|TRBV18|.
CASRQSGTTNTGELFF
TGTGCCAGCCGTCAGTCTGGGACTACGAACACCGGGGAGCTGTTTTTT
>.|TRBJ1-4|TRBV7-8|.
CASSQRVVNEKLFF
TGTGCCAGCAGCCAACGGGTGGTTAATGAAAAACTGTTTTTT
>.|TRBJ2-2|TRBV5-1|.
CASSLGGDNTGELFF
TGCGCCAGCAGCTTGGGGGGAGACAACACCGGGGAGCTGTTTTTT
>TRBD2|TRBJ2-1|TRBV25-1|.
CASRLAGGYNEQFF
TGTGCCAGCAGACTAGCGGGAGGGTACAATGAGCAGTTCTTC
>.|TRBJ2-1|TRBV6-5|.
CASLGGDNEQFF
TGTGCCTCCCTAGGGGGGGACAATGAGCAGTTCTTC
>TRBD2|TRBJ2-2|TRBV7-3|.
CASSIGLAGGELFF
TGTGCCAGCAGCATAGGACTAGCCGGCGGGGAGCTGTTTTTT
>.|TRBJ2-3|TRBV28|.
CASSSQGTVDTQYF
TGTGCCAGCAGTTCTCAGGGAACGGTAGATACGCAGTATTTT